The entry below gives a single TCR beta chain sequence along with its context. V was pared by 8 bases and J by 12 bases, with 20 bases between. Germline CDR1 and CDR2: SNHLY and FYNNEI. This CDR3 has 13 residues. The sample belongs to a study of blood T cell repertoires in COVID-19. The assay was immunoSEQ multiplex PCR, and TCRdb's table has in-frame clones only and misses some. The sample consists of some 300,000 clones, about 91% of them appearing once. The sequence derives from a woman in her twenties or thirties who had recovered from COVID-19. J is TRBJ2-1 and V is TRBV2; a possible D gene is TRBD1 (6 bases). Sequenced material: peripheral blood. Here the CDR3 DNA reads TGTGCCAGCCTCCGGGACACCCTATTGTTGCAGTTCTTC. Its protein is CASLRDTLLLQFF.